This passage covers 20 T cell receptor beta chains from one sample sequenced in a study of regulatory T cells in long-lasting Graves disease. The time point here: newly diagnosed GD, antithyroid drugs for less than 3 months. The TCR library was made from RNA extracted from PBMCs. With iRepertoire HTBI primers and Arm-PCR of CDR3 regions, TCR beta libraries were built. TCRdb re-derived calls from the multiplex PCR reads in MiXCR, one entry per CDR3 protein. The profile covers approximately 400,000 distinct CDR3 sequences, with around 15% appearing a single time and 20% to 25% taken by the ten largest. The sequencing here drew on peripheral blood mononuclear cells (PBMCs), taken at new diagnosis, from a patient treated with antithyroid drugs. These receptors were obtained from a female donor with Graves disease.

The sample holds many counts of this clonotype. The rearrangement uses TRBV28 and TRBJ2-2; 8 positions agree with TRBD1. The V gene's germline CDR1 is MDHEN and CDR2 SYDVKM. This CDR3 spans 15 amino acids. The ends lost 6 bases at V and 0 bases at J; junction bases unmatched: 3. The CDR3 spells CASSPGGPNTGELFF. The CDR3 coding sequence is TGTGCCAGCAGCCCAGGGGGCCCGAACACCGGGGAGCTGTTTTTT.

Concerning this clonotype itself: Compared with germline, one end of the junction differs, possibly owing to a read error. The genes are TRBV28 and TRBJ1-2; possibly TRBD1 for D (5 bases). The CDR3 loop spans 15 amino acids. Germline V lookup: CDR1 MDHEN, CDR2 SYDVKM. The CDR3, as DNA: TGTGCCGGCAGTGTATCCCGGGGCAGGCACTATGGCTACACCTTC. Its translation is CAGSVSRGRHYGYTF.

This clonotype was picked up many times. CDR3 bases: TGCAGTGCTAGGGGGTATCCCGGGACAGGGGGCGTCCTTAGCACAGATACGCAGTATTTT. Its protein product is CSARGYPGTGGVLSTDTQYF. The J gene is TRBJ2-3, the V gene TRBV20-1; 12 bases are shared with TRBD1. Per germline, CDR1 DFQATT and CDR2 SNEGSKA (reference sequence). V dropped 3 bases and J dropped 0; count of bases not matched to a gene: 16. The CDR3 loop spans 20 amino acids.

V and J are TRBV7-8 and TRBJ1-5, with unresolved D. V was cut by 6 bases and J by 0 bases, with 18 bases left in between. The germline gives CDR1 SGHVS, CDR2 FQNEAQ. The length of the CDR3 is 17 residues. CDR3 DNA sequence: TGTGCCAGCAGTTGGTTTCCGAAGCAGGATAGCAATCAGCCCCAGCATTTT. Its translation is CASSWFPKQDSNQPQHF.

This clonotype was detected ten times or more. CDR3 in DNA: TGTGCCAGCAGTTACAGTTCTGGGACGGCCTGGGATTCTGGCTACACCTTC. Translation gives CASSYSSGTAWDSGYTF. J is TRBJ1-2 and V is TRBV6-5; D might be TRBD1 (5 bases). This CDR3 has 17 residues. V dropped 2 bases and J dropped 7 bases, with 23 bases sitting between them. CDR1 and CDR2 (germline): MNHEY, SVGAGI.

The chain recombines TRBV4-3 with TRBJ2-2; D might be TRBD1 (5 bases). There are 16 residues in the CDR3. V lost 1 base to trimming and J lost 0 bases, with 9 bases between them. Germline loops: CDR1 LGHNA, CDR2 YSLEER. CDR3 region: CASSQGRGSNTGELFF. The CDR3 DNA sequence: TGCGCCAGCAGCCAAGGAAGGGGATCGAACACCGGGGAGCTGTTTTTT.

This clonotype was picked up many times. The J gene is TRBJ2-2, the V gene TRBV12-5; 8 nucleotides match TRBD1. Germline V CDR1 and CDR2: LGHNT, FRNRAP. Trimming cost V 3 bases and J 4 bases; bases outside gene matches: 4. The CDR3 runs 15 residues. CDR3 sequence reads: CASGFLDRVTGELFF. The CDR3 coding sequence is TGTGCTAGTGGTTTTCTGGACAGGGTCACCGGGGAGCTGTTTTTT. Together with reference TRBV12-5 and TRBJ2-2, the CDR3 gives the full variable domain: DARVTQTPRHKVTEMGQEVTMRCQPILGHNTVFWYRQTMMQGLELLAYFRNRAPLDDSGMPKDRFSAEMPDATLATLKIQPSEPRDSAVYFCASGFLDRVTGELFFGEGSRLTVL.

This clonotype was detected many times. This chain uses TRBV4-1 with TRBJ2-5; D not certain. With 4 bases removed from V and 4 bases from J, the gap between germline ends came to 16 bases. Germline V gene data show CDR1 as MGHRA and CDR2 as YSYEKL. CDR3 length: 15 amino acids. CDR3 nucleotide sequence: TGCGCCAGCAGCCTCCGGGCTACGGCCAGAGAGACCCAGTACTTC. This gives the protein CASSLRATARETQYF.

The V and J genes are TRBV7-9 and TRBJ1-2; a weak D match, TRBD1 (6 bases). CDR3 size: 16 residues. The germline V gene encodes CDR1 SEHNR and CDR2 FQNEAQ (reference sequence). Trimming pared 3 bases from V and 5 bases from J, leaving 19 bases between. In DNA form, the CDR3 reads TGTGCCAGCAGCTTCCCGGGCGGGGGCGCGGAATATGGCTACACCTTC. This codes for CASSFPGGGAEYGYTF.

This clonotype came up many times. The CDR3 bases are TGTGCCTGTAGACAGCAAGAGACCCAGTACTTC. Its protein is CACRQQETQYF. This sequence joins TRBV28 and TRBJ2-5, with D perhaps TRBD1 (5 bases). The germline gives CDR1 MDHEN, CDR2 SYDVKM. CDR3 length equals 11 residues. With 11 bases removed from V and 2 bases from J, the gap between germline ends came to 9 bases.

With regard to this clonotype: A far larger clone is one nucleotide away, so this likely arose from a read error. The gene calls are TRBV12-3 or TRBV12-4 and TRBJ2-7; D call uncertain. Trimming left V 3 bases short and J 7 bases short, with 19 bases between. CDR3 size: 15 residues. The chain's CDR3 is CASSFLEGIHNEQYF. The CDR3 DNA reads as TGTGCCAGCAGTTTCTTGGAAGGGATCCACAATGAGCAGTACTTC.

The CDR3 nucleotides are TGTGCCAGCAGGACGACCGGGGGGCGCGACTATGGCTACACCTTC. Translating it yields CASRTTGGRDYGYTF. This sequence joins TRBV25-1 and TRBJ1-2, with a weak D call TRBD1 (6 bases). The V end was cut by 6 bases, the J end by 3 bases, with 17 bases between. The CDR3 contains 15 residues. Germline CDR1 and CDR2: MGHDK and SYGVNS.

This clonotype turned up a few times. V gene TRBV4-3 combines with J gene TRBJ2-7; 8 bases are shared with TRBD2. The length of the CDR3 is 16 residues. V shed 4 bases, J shed 2 bases, and the junction held 10 bases outside the gene matches. The germline CDR1 and CDR2 sequences are LGHNA and YSLEER. The CDR3: CASSLDVGTRAYEQYF. DNA for the CDR3: TGCGCCAGCAGCCTTGATGTCGGGACTAGAGCCTACGAGCAGTACTTC.

There are many counts of this clonotype. The rearrangement joins TRBV2 to TRBJ2-5; a weak D match, TRBD1 (6 bases). V was shortened by 4 bases and J by 8 bases, with 11 bases between the two germline ends. Germline V CDR1 and CDR2: SNHLY, FYNNEI. The CDR3 runs to 12 residues. CDR3 DNA sequence: TGTGCCAGCAGTGCCAACAGGGTAACCCAGTACTTC. Translating gives CASSANRVTQYF.

This clonotype was observed many times. The genes are TRBV7-2 and TRBJ2-1, with a tentative D call TRBD2 (7 bases). V lost 1 base, J lost 10 bases, and 14 bases lay in between. There are 14 residues in the CDR3. Germline CDR1 SGHTA, CDR2 FQGNSA. The CDR3 sequence: CASSLGGGGKEQFF. CDR3 sequence (DNA): TGTGCCAGCAGCTTAGGAGGGGGGGGGAAAGAGCAGTTCTTC.

This clonotype was seen at least ten times. The junction differs from germline at one of its ends, possibly a read error. The chain has TRBV5-1 and TRBJ1-1; 8 bases are a match to TRBD1. Germline V gives CDR1 SGHRS, CDR2 YFSETQ. CDR3 length equals 16 residues. The CDR3 DNA follows: TGTGCCAGCAGCGTCGGGACAGGTCGAGTGAACACTGAAGCTTTCTTT. Protein: CASSVGTGRVNTEAFF.

There are a few counts of this clonotype. The rearrangement joins TRBV7-9 to TRBJ1-6; 7 bases line up with TRBD1. The CDR3 totals 17 residues. V was pared by 5 bases and J by 7 bases, with 14 bases of the junction left unmatched. CDR1 and CDR2 (germline): SEHNR, FQNEAQ (reference sequence). For the CDR3, the DNA is TGTGCCAGCAGCCGGGGACAGTTAGGAGGCCAAAATTCACCCCTCCACTTT. Translating it yields CASSRGQLGGQNSPLHF. Complete variable domain (other parts from reference TRBV7-9 and TRBJ1-6): DTGVSQNPRHKITKRGQNVTFRCDPISEHNRLYWYRQTLGQGPEFLTYFQNEAQLEKSRLLSDRFSAERPKGSFSTLEIQRTEQGDSAMYLCASSRGQLGGQNSPLHFGNGTRLTVT.

This clonotype was picked up many times. The chain carries TRBV4-2 and TRBJ2-7, with D possibly TRBD2 on 7 matching bases. The CDR3 loop spans 14 amino acids. Germline V lookup: CDR1 LGHNA, CDR2 YNFKEQ. V gave up 4 bases and J gave up 5 bases, with 15 bases separating them. CDR3 sequence: CASSPEGGVDEQYF. The CDR3, as DNA: TGTGCCAGCAGCCCCGAAGGGGGGGTGGACGAGCAGTACTTC.

This clonotype was recorded at least ten times. V gene TRBV12-3 or TRBV12-4 combines with J gene TRBJ1-2; 8 nucleotides match TRBD1. The CDR3 spans 17 residues. Trimming at V came to 6 bases and at J to 1 base, leaving 13 bases not matched to a gene. The CDR3 nucleotides are TGTGCCAGCAGCCCTTGGGGGAGACAGGGGAATAACTATGGCTACACCTTC. Translation gives CASSPWGRQGNNYGYTF.

This clonotype was observed at least ten times. The chain has TRBV12-3 or TRBV12-4 and TRBJ1-5; D call uncertain. Trimming stripped 5 bases from V and 0 bases from J, with 14 bases between. The CDR3 is made up of 16 amino acids. The CDR3 region is CASSPPQEVSNQPQHF. The CDR3 nucleotides read TGTGCCAGCAGTCCCCCCCAGGAGGTTAGCAATCAGCCCCAGCATTTT.